Each of the 16 T cell receptor beta chains below was sequenced from the same sample in a study of blood T cell repertoires in COVID-19. The data were produced by immunoSEQ multiplex PCR, yet TCRdb's version contains in-frame clones alone and is incomplete. The data show 400,000 or so clones, approximately 92% seen once. The sequenced material came from PBMCs or T cells enriched from blood (not recorded which). The origin of the receptors is a man in his thirties or forties who had recovered from COVID-19.

V gene TRBV7-6 combines with J gene TRBJ2-3; 8 bases align to TRBD2. The CDR3 runs 18 residues. J was trimmed by 4 bases and V by 3 bases; bases with no gene match: 15. Germline CDR1 reads SGHVS; CDR2 reads FNYEAQ. The CDR3 reads CASSFLGGAGVDADTQYF. The CDR3 DNA is TGTGCCAGCAGCTTCCTGGGGGGAGCGGGAGTTGATGCAGATACGCAGTATTTT.

V gene TRBV10-1 combines with J gene TRBJ2-1; TRBD1 agrees at 7 bases. J gave up 4 bases and V 6 bases, and 3 bases lay outside the gene matches. Per germline, CDR1 WNHNN and CDR2 SYGVQD (reference sequence). CDR3 length equals 13 residues. CDR3 coding DNA: TGCGCCAGCAGCCAGGGGGATTACAATGAGCAGTTCTTC. Encoded protein: CASSQGDYNEQFF.

This chain links TRBV30 with TRBJ1-5, with D unresolved. The CDR3 runs 15 residues. Germline V gives CDR1 GTSNPN, CDR2 SVGIG (reference sequence). V lost 1 base and J lost 0, with 10 bases in between. The CDR3: CAWSERGYSNQPQHF. The CDR3 coding sequence is TGTGCCTGGAGTGAACGCGGGTATAGCAATCAGCCCCAGCATTTT. Supplemented by reference TRBV30 and TRBJ1-5, the full variable domain reads SQTIHQWPATLVQPVGSPLSLECTVEGTSNPNLYWYRQAAGRGLQLLFYSVGIGQISSEVPQNLSASRPQDRQFILSSKKLLLSDSGFYLCAWSERGYSNQPQHFGDGTRLSIL.

V and J are TRBV19 and TRBJ1-2; D call uncertain. V lost 1 base and J 4 bases, leaving 4 bases between the germline ends. CDR3 size: 12 residues. The germline CDR1 and CDR2 sequences are LNHDA and SQIVND (reference sequence). CDR3: CASSIVGYGYTF. For the CDR3, the DNA is TGTGCCAGTAGTATAGTCGGCTATGGCTACACCTTC.

The table lists this clone with a few counts. The genes are TRBV27 and TRBJ1-5, with D possibly TRBD1 on 5 matching bases. The CDR3 is 16 residues long. V was clipped by 2 bases and J by 6 bases, with 17 bases between them. CDR1 MNHEY and CDR2 SMNVEV come from the germline V gene (reference sequence). CDR3 nucleotide sequence: TGTGCCAGCAGTTTACAGCCAATCGGGAGGGGTCAGCCCCAGCATTTT. Translated, it gives CASSLQPIGRGQPQHF.

The chain combines TRBV3-1 (or the pseudogene TRBV3-2) with TRBJ1-1; D might be TRBD1 (5 bases). The CDR3 is 15 amino acids. Trimming cost V 0 bases and J 4 bases, with 12 bases left between them. Looked up from germline, CDR1 is LGHDT and CDR2 is YNNKEL (reference sequence). The DNA of the CDR3 is TGTGCCAGCAGCCAAGAGGGGGGTTCGAGCACTGAAGCTTTCTTT. It specifies CASSQEGGSSTEAFF.

Points on this clone: Mismatch with germline at one junction end may stem from a read error. The chain is built from TRBV2 and TRBJ2-5; D is undetermined. The CDR3 runs 11 residues. The germline CDR1 and CDR2 sequences are SNHLY and FYNNEI. Here the CDR3 reads CASGRQEIQYF. DNA for the CDR3: TGTGCCAGCGGGCGTCAAGAGATCCAGTACTTC.

This clone was observed once. The rearrangement joins TRBV28 to TRBJ1-1; D not resolved. Germline V lookup: CDR1 MDHEN, CDR2 SYDVKM. Trimming took off 10 bases at V and 3 bases at J, with 9 bases between the two ends. This CDR3 contains 11 residues. CDR3 nucleotides: TGTGCCACCGGGGTTTACACTGAAGCTTTCTTT. This sequence encodes CATGVYTEAFF. The full variable domain, with the rest looked up from reference TRBV28 and TRBJ1-1, is DVKVTQSSRYLVKRTGEKVFLECVQDMDHENMFWYRQDPGLGLRLIYFSYDVKMKEKGDIPEGYSVSREKKERFSLILESASTNQTSMYLCATGVYTEAFFGQGTRLTVV.

V gene TRBV7-2 combines with J gene TRBJ1-2; 9 nucleotides match TRBD1. Germline assignment: CDR1 SGHTA and CDR2 FQGNSA. J gave up 8 bases and V 5 bases, and 12 bases lay outside the gene matches. CDR3 size: 15 residues. CDR3 sequence reads: CASSLGPQGARGYTF. CDR3 coding DNA: TGTGCCAGCAGCCTAGGACCACAGGGGGCGCGGGGCTACACCTTC. Drawing the rest from reference TRBV7-2 and TRBJ1-2, the complete variable domain is GAGVSQSPSNKVTEKGKDVELRCDPISGHTALYWYRQSLGQGLEFLIYFQGNSAPDKSGLPSDRFSAERTGGSVSTLTIQRTQQEDSAVYLCASSLGPQGARGYTFGSGTRLTVV.

The CDR3 loop reads CASSTGTDNRRVYTQYF. DNA for the CDR3: TGTGCCAGTAGTACCGGGACAGACAACAGACGGGTATATACGCAGTATTTT. The V and J genes are TRBV19 and TRBJ2-3, with 7 nucleotides matching TRBD1. After removal of 4 bases from V and 7 bases from J, the junction contained 17 bases not matched to a gene. The CDR3 has 17 amino acids. Germline CDR1 reads LNHDA; CDR2 reads SQIVND (reference sequence). The full variable domain, completed using reference TRBV19 and TRBJ2-3, is DGGITQSPKYLFRKEGQNVTLSCEQNLNHDAMYWYRQDPGQGLRLIYYSQIVNDFQKGDIAEGYSVSREKKESFPLTVTSAQKNPTAFYLCASSTGTDNRRVYTQYFGPGTRLTVL.

The chain uses TRBV6-6 and TRBJ2-1, with TRBD2 identical over 8 bases. Germline V gives CDR1 MNHNY, CDR2 SVGAGI (reference sequence). J gave up 3 bases and V 9 bases, and 4 bases lay outside the gene matches. This CDR3 region has 13 residues. The CDR3 spells CASSGDYYNEQFF. In DNA, the CDR3 is TGTGCCAGTAGCGGGGATTACTACAATGAGCAGTTCTTC.

This clone appeared a few times. The chain employs TRBV6-4 and TRBJ1-5; D gene uncertain. Germline lookup yields CDR1 MRHNA and CDR2 SNTAGT. This CDR3 contains 12 residues. The CDR3 DNA is TGTGCGGTCTGGGCACAGCATCAGCCCCAGCATTTT. The encoded protein is CAVWAQHQPQHF.

The rearrangement uses TRBV28 and TRBJ1-5; D is unclear. CDR3 length equals 15 residues. The ends were cut back, 2 bases at V and 6 bases at J, with 14 bases in the middle. Germline values: CDR1 MDHEN, CDR2 SYDVKM. The CDR3 is CASSLTHLGGQPQHF. Here the CDR3 DNA reads TGTGCCAGCAGTTTAACCCACCTCGGAGGTCAGCCCCAGCATTTT.

The chain couples TRBV30 to TRBJ2-3; possible D gene TRBD1, 5 bases. The CDR3 totals 13 residues. Germline V gene lookup returns CDR1 GTSNPN and CDR2 SVGIG (reference sequence). Trimming left V 1 base short and J 3 bases short, with 8 bases between. This CDR3 reads CAWSDKGTDTQYF. In DNA, the CDR3 is TGTGCCTGGAGTGACAAGGGGACAGATACGCAGTATTTT.

V is TRBV7-2 and J is TRBJ2-7, with 9 bases lining up with TRBD1. The CDR3 is 15 residues long. The trim removed 1 base at V and 2 bases at J, leaving 3 bases unmatched. Germline loops: CDR1 SGHTA, CDR2 FQGNSA. CDR3 protein: CASSLGQGETYEQYF. For the CDR3, the DNA is TGTGCCAGCAGCTTAGGACAGGGGGAGACCTACGAGCAGTACTTC.

CDR3 amino acids: CASSLMGNSGSGRRIEQFF. CDR3 DNA sequence: TGTGCCAGCAGCTTAATGGGGAATAGCGGGAGTGGTCGGCGAATTGAGCAGTTCTTC. The genes are TRBV7-3 and TRBJ2-1, with 9 bases identical to TRBD2. This CDR3 comprises 19 residues. The germline V gene encodes CDR1 SGHTA and CDR2 FQGTGA. J gave up 9 bases and V 1 base, and 19 bases lay outside the gene matches.